What follows are 30 T cell receptor beta chains derived from one specimen sequenced in a study of Ad26.COV2.S vaccination and SARS-CoV-2 variants. Treatment denoted: roughly 18 received Ad26.COV2.S at low or high dose, single or two shots; a few received placebo; per-sample allocation not given. Repertoires come from day 63 after the first vaccine or placebo injection. Repertoires were generated with immunoSEQ multiplex PCR, while TCRdb's copy carries only in-frame clones and drops some. The sample lists about 370,000 clones, approximately 90% occurring once. The input for sequencing was peripheral blood, taken in a trial of Ad26.COV2.S vaccine versus placebo. These receptors were obtained from a person aged 18-65 years who received the Ad26.COV2.S COVID-19 vaccine or a placebo.

This sequence joins TRBV27 and TRBJ2-7, with TRBD2 identical over 7 bases. V lost 0 bases, J lost 2 bases, and 7 bases stayed unmatched. CDR3 size: 16 residues. Germline V gives CDR1 MNHEY, CDR2 SMNVEV (reference sequence). This CDR3 is CASSLSGAGRTYEQYF. DNA for the CDR3: TGTGCCAGCAGTTTATCGGGAGCGGGACGGACCTACGAGCAGTACTTC.

In regard to this clone: Other DNA sequences in the same sample also yield this CDR3. V usage is TRBV5-1 and J usage is TRBJ2-1; D is undetermined. V lost 4 bases and J 3 bases, leaving 2 bases between the germline ends. The length of the CDR3 is 11 residues. CDR1 is SGHRS, CDR2 YFSETQ, per germline. CDR3 sequence: CASSLYNEQFF. As DNA, the CDR3 is TGCGCCAGCAGCCTCTACAATGAGCAGTTCTTC.

This clone was seen just once. The chain links TRBV19 to TRBJ2-7; 7 nucleotides align to TRBD1. This CDR3 spans 14 amino acids. Germline V gene data show CDR1 as LNHDA and CDR2 as SQIVND (reference sequence). V dropped 4 bases and J dropped 4; count of bases not matched to a gene: 7. The CDR3 region is CASSRLTGVYEQYF. The CDR3 DNA sequence: TGTGCCAGTAGTAGGCTAACAGGGGTGTACGAGCAGTACTTC.

This clone was detected only a few times. The rearrangement links TRBV4-1 to TRBJ1-3; perhaps TRBD1 as D (5 bases). Germline V CDR1 and CDR2: MGHRA, YSYEKL. Trimming shortened V by 3 bases and J by 0 bases, and 12 bases separated the two germline ends. This CDR3 has 16 residues. CDR3 loop: CASSHQGRTSGNTIYF. CDR3 in DNA: TGCGCCAGCAGCCACCAGGGACGAACCTCTGGAAACACCATATATTTT.

The V gene is TRBV7-9, the J gene TRBJ1-1; no clear D. Germline V gene sequence: CDR1 SEHNR, CDR2 FQNEAQ (reference sequence). The CDR3 has 18 amino acids. V was trimmed by 4 bases and J by 0 bases, leaving 21 bases between them. The CDR3 protein is CASSSSPGRTSLNTEAFF. In nucleotides, the CDR3 is TGTGCCAGCAGCTCCTCTCCGGGAAGGACTTCTTTGAACACTGAAGCTTTCTTT.

The chain employs TRBV7-9 and TRBJ2-4; D is possibly TRBD1 (6 bases). Trimming left V 6 bases short and J 0 bases short, with 18 bases between. Germline-derived CDR1 and CDR2 are SEHNR and FQNEAQ (reference sequence). The CDR3 consists of 17 residues. CDR3 in amino acids: CASRPPAGVKAKNIQYF. The CDR3, as DNA: TGTGCCAGCAGACCTCCCGCAGGGGTAAAAGCCAAAAACATTCAGTACTTC. The variable domain in full, completed from reference TRBV7-9 and TRBJ2-4, reads DTGVSQNPRHKITKRGQNVTFRCDPISEHNRLYWYRQTLGQGPEFLTYFQNEAQLEKSRLLSDRFSAERPKGSFSTLEIQRTEQGDSAMYLCASRPPAGVKAKNIQYFGAGTRLSVL.

This chain uses TRBV2 with TRBJ2-7, with 11 bases lining up with TRBD1. The CDR3 has 15 amino acids. V lost 4 bases and J lost 6; bases outside the gene matches: 8. Germline V gives CDR1 SNHLY, CDR2 FYNNEI. The CDR3 protein is CASSANSGTGGEQYF. Written as DNA, the CDR3 is TGTGCCAGCAGTGCGAATAGCGGGACAGGGGGCGAGCAGTACTTC.

The chain couples TRBV20-1 to TRBJ2-2, with 7 bases aligning to TRBD2. CDR1 is DFQATT, CDR2 SNEGSKA, per germline (reference sequence). The junction had 11 bases not matched to a gene; V was cut back by 3 bases and J by 1 base. This CDR3 contains 17 residues. For the CDR3, the DNA is TGCAGTGCTAGTCCCCGCGGACTAGGGATGAACACCGGGGAGCTGTTTTTT. Residues: CSASPRGLGMNTGELFF.

This clone was seen just once. DNA for the CDR3: TGCGCCAGCAGCACTGGGACAGGGGGTGGATACGAGCAGTACTTC. Protein sequence: CASSTGTGGGYEQYF. The chain has TRBV5-1 and TRBJ2-7; 11 bases match TRBD1. Germline trimming cut 4 bases from V and 4 bases from J; bases unmatched to any gene: 7. Germline V CDR1 and CDR2: SGHRS, YFSETQ. The CDR3 is 15 amino acids.

This clone appeared a few times. The CDR3 sequence: CSALGGIGKHF. In DNA form, the CDR3 reads TGCAGTGCGCTGGGTGGGATAGGAAAGCATTTT. The gene calls are TRBV20-1 and TRBJ1-5; D is unresolved. The length of the CDR3 is 11 residues. Looked up from germline, CDR1 is DFQATT and CDR2 is SNEGSKA (reference sequence). The V and J ends lost 6 bases and 14 bases respectively, with 17 bases between them.

The chain is built from TRBV6-1 and TRBJ2-7; 12 positions match TRBD2. CDR1 and CDR2 (germline): MNHNS, SASEGT. The J segment lost 9 bases and the V segment lost 3 bases, leaving 12 bases of the junction unmatched. This CDR3 is 16 amino acids long. CDR3 protein: CASSEPSGGAGGVQYF. In DNA form, the CDR3 reads TGTGCCAGCAGTGAGCCTAGCGGGGGGGCCGGTGGGGTGCAGTACTTC.

A note on this clone: This CDR3 is also generated by other DNA sequences in the sample. This sequence joins TRBV12-3 or TRBV12-4 and TRBJ1-2; D remains ambiguous. CDR3 size: 12 residues. V shed 5 bases and J shed 5 bases, with 9 bases lying between them. The chain's CDR3 is CASSPGPYGYTF. Written as DNA, the CDR3 is TGTGCCAGCAGTCCCGGCCCATATGGCTACACCTTC.

Concerning this clone: A much bigger clone sits one base away, suggesting this may be a read error. V gene TRBV12-3 or TRBV12-4 combines with J gene TRBJ1-2, with a possible D match to TRBD1 (6 bases). The V gene lost 6 bases and the J gene lost 4 bases, with 9 bases spanning the gap. The CDR3 spans 12 residues. CDR3 bases: TGTGCCAGCAGCATGGACAGCTATGGCTACACCTTC. It is translated as CASSMDSYGYTF.

The chain uses TRBV2 and TRBJ1-1, with D perhaps matching TRBD1 (5 bases). Trimming took off 7 bases at V and 0 bases at J, with 9 bases between the two ends. CDR3 length equals 13 residues. In germline, CDR1 is SNHLY, CDR2 FYNNEI. The CDR3 reads CASTTEVNTEAFF. The CDR3 DNA reads as TGTGCCAGCACGACAGAGGTGAACACTGAAGCTTTCTTT.

This chain uses TRBV3-1 (or the pseudogene TRBV3-2) with TRBJ2-3, with D perhaps assigned TRBD1 or TRBD2 (6 bases each). The CDR3 runs 16 residues. Trimming pared 0 bases from V and 2 bases from J, leaving 12 bases between. CDR1 and CDR2 from the germline V gene are LGHDT and YNNKEL (reference sequence). CDR3 loop: CASSQEGGRHTDTQYF. The CDR3 region has the DNA TGTGCCAGCAGCCAAGAAGGGGGGAGACACACAGATACGCAGTATTTT.

The rearrangement joins TRBV6-5 to TRBJ1-4; D gene unclear. Germline-derived CDR1 and CDR2 are MNHEY and SVGAGI. V gave up 5 bases and J gave up 4 bases, with 5 bases separating them. The CDR3 consists of 12 residues. This chain's CDR3 is CASSRYNEKLFF. The CDR3 coding sequence is TGTGCCAGCAGTCGCTATAATGAAAAACTGTTTTTT.

The chain employs TRBV11-2 and TRBJ2-1; TRBD2 aligns across 10 bases. J lost 7 bases, V lost 1 base, and 7 bases had no gene match. The germline CDR1 and CDR2 sequences are SGHAT and FQNNGV. The CDR3 is made up of 16 amino acids. This CDR3 reads CASSLGSGGRWNEQFF. CDR3 sequence (DNA): TGTGCCAGCAGCTTAGGTAGCGGGGGGCGGTGGAATGAGCAGTTCTTC.

The chain has TRBV6-5 and TRBJ1-2, with 7 bases that match TRBD1. J gave up 8 bases and V 7 bases, and 16 bases lay outside the gene matches. The CDR3 is made up of 15 amino acids. Germline assignment: CDR1 MNHEY and CDR2 SVGAGI. The CDR3 loop is CASTGNRGPLGGYTF. In nucleotides, the CDR3 is TGTGCCAGCACCGGAAACAGGGGCCCCCTGGGAGGCTACACCTTC.

The rearrangement links TRBV7-8 to TRBJ1-5; no clear D. V was pared by 5 bases and J by 7 bases, with 9 bases between. CDR1 and CDR2 from the germline V gene are SGHVS and FQNEAQ. This CDR3 is built from 12 residues. CDR3 nucleotides: TGTGCCAGCAGCCAAAAGGGACAGCCCCAGCATTTT. This translates into CASSQKGQPQHF.

This clone was detected only once. The genes are TRBV7-9 and TRBJ2-1, with D unclear. CDR1 is SEHNR and CDR2 is FQNEAQ in the germline V gene (reference sequence). CDR3 size: 12 residues. V was cut by 3 bases and J by 10 bases, with 10 bases left in between. Written as DNA, the CDR3 is TGTGCCAGCAGCTTTAACCGCAGGGAGCAGTTCTTC. It is translated as CASSFNRREQFF.

The count of this clone is one. The sample has other DNA sequences that encode this CDR3 too. The chain uses TRBV5-1 and TRBJ1-5; 8 bases are shared with TRBD1. After removal of 5 bases from V and 2 bases from J, the junction contained 3 bases not matched to a gene. The germline V gene has CDR1 SGHRS and CDR2 YFSETQ. The CDR3 totals 14 residues. This chain's CDR3 is CASSSGGGNQPQHF. CDR3 in DNA: TGCGCCAGCAGTTCAGGGGGCGGCAATCAGCCCCAGCATTTT.

V is TRBV19 and J is TRBJ1-4, with 7 bases aligning to TRBD1. With V trimmed by 3 bases and J by 4 bases, 8 bases remained unmatched. Germline assignment: CDR1 LNHDA and CDR2 SQIVND (reference sequence). The CDR3 is made up of 16 amino acids. The DNA for the CDR3 is TGTGCCAGTAGTATCCTTCCGGGACAGCTTAATGAAAAACTGTTTTTT. Protein product: CASSILPGQLNEKLFF.

The genes are TRBV27 and TRBJ1-1; D is unresolved. V was cut by 6 bases and J by 0 bases, with 11 bases left in between. The CDR3 consists of 14 residues. Germline V CDR1 and CDR2: MNHEY, SMNVEV (reference sequence). The DNA for the CDR3 is TGTGCCAGCAGCGTGGACCGTGTGAACACTGAAGCTTTCTTT. Translating it yields CASSVDRVNTEAFF.

V gene TRBV5-1 combines with J gene TRBJ1-1, with no clear D. This CDR3 spans 15 amino acids. V dropped 2 bases and J dropped 1 base, with 12 bases sitting between them. CDR1 and CDR2 (germline): SGHRS, YFSETQ. CDR3 nucleotides: TGCGCCAGCAGCTTAGACCACGGGAGGAACACTGAAGCTTTCTTT. Its translation: CASSLDHGRNTEAFF.

The chain has TRBV7-2 and TRBJ2-7; D may be TRBD2 (6 bases). Per the germline V gene, CDR1 is SGHTA and CDR2 is FQGNSA. Trimming stripped 2 bases from V and 0 bases from J, with 14 bases between. The length of the CDR3 is 16 residues. CDR3 DNA: TGTGCCAGCAGCTTAACTCTGGGACTTACCTCCTACGAGCAGTACTTC. This translates into CASSLTLGLTSYEQYF.

This chain uses TRBV4-1 with TRBJ2-3; the D gene is possibly TRBD2 (6 bases). The length of the CDR3 is 15 residues. The ends were cut back, 2 bases at V and 8 bases at J, with 17 bases in the middle. Germline V gene sequence: CDR1 MGHRA, CDR2 YSYEKL. CDR3 residues: CASSQTDAGLSTQYF. The CDR3 DNA reads TGCGCCAGCAGCCAAACAGACGCAGGACTAAGTACGCAGTATTTT.

The DNA of the CDR3 is TGTGCCTCGACGGGACAGGGGGCAGGTAATTCACCCCTCCACTTT. Protein sequence: CASTGQGAGNSPLHF. The chain joins TRBV10-3 to TRBJ1-6; 12 bases map to TRBD1. Germline V gene lookup returns CDR1 ENHRY and CDR2 SYGVKD. CDR3 length: 15 residues. With 11 bases clipped from V and 6 bases from J, the junction kept 8 bases outside the gene matches.

The chain links TRBV7-8 to TRBJ2-2, with 7 bases identical to TRBD1. The CDR3 loop spans 16 amino acids. Germline assignment: CDR1 SGHVS and CDR2 FQNEAQ. Unmatched junction bases numbered 5, after V lost 0 bases and J lost 4 bases. The CDR3 sequence is CASSLATTGLTGELFF. As DNA, the CDR3 is TGTGCCAGCAGCTTAGCGACGACAGGGCTCACCGGGGAGCTGTTTTTT.

J is TRBJ2-7 and V is TRBV6-5; TRBD1 agrees at 7 bases. The junction had 2 bases not matched to a gene; V was cut back by 6 bases and J by 6 bases. The CDR3 contains 11 residues. Per the germline V gene, CDR1 is MNHEY and CDR2 is SVGAGI. CDR3 bases: TGTGCCAGCAGAAGACAGGGCGAGCAGTACTTC. Translated, it gives CASRRQGEQYF.

The V gene is TRBV3-1 (or the pseudogene TRBV3-2), the J gene TRBJ1-3, with D possibly being TRBD1 (6 bases). The V and J ends lost 1 base and 0 bases respectively, with 7 bases between them. This CDR3 contains 15 residues. Germline V CDR1 and CDR2: LGHDT, YNNKEL (reference sequence). The CDR3, as DNA: TGTGCCAGCAGCCAAGGGACAGTCTCTGGAAACACCATATATTTT. Protein sequence: CASSQGTVSGNTIYF.